This T cell receptor (beta chain) comes out of a study of identical twins (dated by TCRdb to the mid-2010s). Background for the entire study: To test whether fetal clonotypes persist, the study used deep sequencing on TCR alpha and beta repertoires from monozygotic twins, unrelated adults of various ages, and cord blood. Replicate twin experiments were performed at different times using different library preparation protocols to rule out contamination.

This clonotype was seen more than once but under ten times. It lacks a known antigen. Per-nucleotide qualities are absent, and no much larger clonotype sits a single base away. Every donor was a healthy Caucasian. Three pairs of female monozygotic twins, all aged roughly 18 to 29 years, were included in the twin cohort. Peripheral blood mononuclear cells were used as the source from which RNA for TCR libraries was isolated. Library construction relied on 5' RACE. TCRdb names Illumina HiSeq 2000 as the instrument used. Template switching introduced a universal primer binding site; the final cDNA contained a unique molecular identifier, enabling accurate counting of TCR cDNA molecules. Specific primers in the conserved constant-segment region were used to synthesize first-strand cDNA for TCR alpha and beta chains. To control for contamination, every cDNA library carried two barcodes: a SMART-Mk sample barcode plus Illumina barcodes. TruSeq adapter sequences, together with Illumina sample barcodes, were added in two successive PCR steps. TCR alpha and beta cDNA libraries were sequenced on the Illumina HiSeq platform with custom primers. Regarding the original processing steps: MiGEC processed the raw reads to extract unique molecular identifiers, while MiXCR was used to determine the CDR3 positions. Recombination models were inferred per individual with the repgenHMM and IGoR tools using an EM algorithm. The analysis of shared clonotypes was done with the tcR package in R, with sharing normalized by the product of cloneset sizes. To study raw recombination free of thymic and clonal selection effects, out-of-frame nonproductive sequences were analyzed. TCRdb redid the processing of the public reads, applying fastp at Q25 and MiXCR, and retained in-frame beta chains. Each CDR3 protein gets just one entry, which takes the most common genes and DNA from the rows behind it. The V and J calls follow TCRdb's processing rather than the paper's. The sample profile shows fewer than 650,000 distinct CDR3 sequences; roughly 7.1% of them were found once. The leading ten clones occupy around 1.6% of the sample.

General study outcomes and caveats: Zero-insertion analyses could be partly confounded by invariant T cells such as MAIT and iNKT, although diverse VJ usage argued against such confounding for most clonotypes. Recombination models systematically underestimated out-of-frame TCR alpha sharing in monozygotic twins but agreed with sharing between unrelated individuals. Fewer insertions were carried by abundant cord blood beta clonotypes; a weaker similar trend was observed in young adult naive repertoires, while no such trend was observed in memory repertoires. A weaker excess of twin sharing was found in beta out-of-frame sequences because the signal-to-noise ratio was lowered by fewer shared sequences. Because the same donors could not be followed over many years, the conclusions depended on cross-sectional statistical analysis. Compared with coincidental sharing between unrelated individuals, out-of-frame TCR alpha sequences shared between twins showed an excess of sequences with low generation probability.

V loses 2 bases of germline sequence and J loses 6 bases, and the interval between the two ends is 16 bases. The CDR3 numbers 15 residues from cysteine through phenylalanine. The read is trimmed to its CDR3 DNA, 45 bases read in frame from base 1. The germline V gene sets CDR1 to SQVTM and CDR2 to ANQGSEA. Another study also made use of these data, one on yellow fever vaccine responses in identical twins. The second study also describes: The T cell response to vaccination in identical twins was reported by the authors to appear partly convergent and partly personalized. The study precisely tracked vaccine-responding T cell clones in identical twins.

The clonotype comes from a woman aged 18-35 years in good health. The rearranged chain carries TRBV29-1 and TRBJ2-2; a weak D assignment points to TRBD1 (6 bases agree). Source material: PBMCs. CDR3 loop: CSVEPGNRASGELFF. The nucleotide sequence reads TGCAGCGTTGAACCCGGGAACAGGGCTTCCGGGGAGCTGTTTTTT.